This record looks at one T cell receptor beta chain sequence and its context. The antigen remains unidentified. Trimming took 2 bases from V and 7 from J, leaving 8 bases between them. CDR1 is DFQATT, CDR2 SNEGSKA, per germline (reference sequence). The CDR3 has 11 residues. MiXCR was run by TCRdb on the multiplex PCR reads, yielding one entry per CDR3 protein. The sample carries 150,000 to 200,000 distinct CDR3 sequences, approximately 31% recorded once. The data stem from a study of breast tumors, draining lymph nodes, adjacent tissues. Study outcomes and limitations: Compared with basal-like, luminal-like tumors shared significantly more repertoire with nontumor tissue.

Samples came from axillary lymph nodes draining the breast cancer. The sequenced sample consisted of axillary lymph node tissue. The V gene is TRBV20-1, the J gene TRBJ1-2; D uncertain. The TCR sequence derives from a female donor with breast cancer. Some clones in this sample may be carry-over from other donors' samples. The chain's CDR3 is CSARTGFGYTF. DNA of the CDR3: TGCAGTGCTAGAACGGGGTTTGGCTACACCTTC.